This passage covers 11 T cell receptor beta chains from one sample sequenced in a study of T cell responses to AZD1222 COVID-19 vaccine. The method was immunoSEQ multiplex PCR; TCRdb's version includes in-frame clones alone and lacks a portion of them. The sample holds approximately 200,000 clones, about 86% seen once. Sequencing used peripheral blood, obtained on day 0 of AZD1222 vaccination. Receptor source: an adult in good health.

The rearrangement links TRBV3-1 (or the pseudogene TRBV3-2) to TRBJ2-1; TRBD1 agrees at 8 bases. J was trimmed by 6 bases and V by 5 bases; bases with no gene match: 3. This CDR3 has 13 residues. Looked up from germline, CDR1 is LGHDT and CDR2 is YNNKEL (reference sequence). CDR3 amino acids: CASSTTGGNEQFF. The CDR3 nucleotides read TGTGCCAGCAGCACTACAGGGGGCAATGAGCAGTTCTTC.

The sample holds a few counts of this clone. The chain combines TRBV5-4 with TRBJ2-5; D remains unclear. This CDR3 has 13 residues. V was shortened by 6 bases and J by 5 bases, with 14 bases between the two germline ends. Germline V gene sequence: CDR1 SGHNT, CDR2 YYREEE (reference sequence). The CDR3 region is CASKKSSLETQYF. The CDR3 DNA reads as TGTGCCAGCAAAAAATCCTCTTTGGAGACCCAGTACTTC.

The CDR3 DNA sequence: TGTGCCAGCAGCGTAGGAGGATCCACACATGAGCAGTTCTTC. Translating it yields CASSVGGSTHEQFF. The rearrangement joins TRBV9 to TRBJ2-1; no clear D. Germline-derived CDR1 and CDR2 are SGDLS and YYNGEE. V was pared by 0 bases and J by 8 bases, with 12 bases between. The CDR3 loop spans 14 amino acids.

The genes are TRBV5-1 and TRBJ2-2; D is perhaps TRBD2 (6 bases). The germline gives CDR1 SGHRS, CDR2 YFSETQ. The CDR3 has 18 amino acids. With 2 bases removed from V and 4 bases from J, the gap between germline ends came to 21 bases. This chain's CDR3 is CASSLISGRGGSTGELFF. The CDR3 nucleotides read TGCGCCAGCAGCTTAATATCGGGGCGGGGAGGCTCCACCGGGGAGCTGTTTTTT. Looking up the rest from reference TRBV5-1 and TRBJ2-2 gives the full variable domain: KAGVTQTPRYLIKTRGQQVTLSCSPISGHRSVSWYQQTPGQGLQFLFEYFSETQRNKGNFPGRFSGRQFSNSRSEMNVSTLELGDSALYLCASSLISGRGGSTGELFFGEGSRLTVL.

V and J are TRBV30 and TRBJ1-2; TRBD1 matches 7 bases. This CDR3 is built from 13 residues. V shed 3 bases, J shed 2 bases, and the junction held 3 bases outside the gene matches. Germline CDR1 reads GTSNPN; CDR2 reads SVGIG (reference sequence). The CDR3 region is CAWRGTANYGYTF. The CDR3 DNA follows: TGTGCCTGGAGAGGGACAGCCAACTATGGCTACACCTTC.

J is TRBJ2-3 and V is TRBV6-1; D is possibly TRBD1 or TRBD2 (6 bases each). Trimming shortened V by 3 bases and J by 4 bases, and 11 bases separated the two germline ends. This CDR3 region has 14 residues. Germline CDR1 and CDR2: MNHNS and SASEGT. The DNA of the CDR3 is TGTGCCAGCAGTGAGAATGGGGGGCCAGATACGCAGTATTTT. This encodes CASSENGGPDTQYF.

The V call is TRBV2, the J call TRBJ2-1; D unresolved. Trimming shortened V by 4 bases and J by 0 bases, and 10 bases separated the two germline ends. This CDR3 has 15 amino acids. The germline V gene has CDR1 SNHLY and CDR2 FYNNEI. The CDR3 DNA reads TGTGCCAGCAGTGTAGGGTTATCCTCCTACAATGAGCAGTTCTTC. Its translation: CASSVGLSSYNEQFF.

This chain connects TRBV27 to TRBJ2-1, with 7 bases aligning to TRBD2. Germline CDR1 MNHEY, CDR2 SMNVEV (reference sequence). CDR3 length equals 20 residues. The trim removed 11 bases at V and 2 bases at J, leaving 27 bases unmatched. The CDR3 nucleotides read TGTGCCCCCCGCCGACTCTCCCCCGGGAGCGGGGAGGACACCTACAATGAGCAGTTCTTC. It is translated as CAPRRLSPGSGEDTYNEQFF.

This chain joins TRBV4-1 and TRBJ1-2; maybe TRBD1 (5 bases). The V end was cut by 4 bases, the J end by 4 bases, with 16 bases between. This CDR3 spans 15 amino acids. CDR1 MGHRA and CDR2 YSYEKL come from the germline V gene. The CDR3 sequence: CASSLKGAVSYGYTF. The DNA for the CDR3 is TGCGCCAGCAGCCTGAAAGGGGCAGTAAGCTATGGCTACACCTTC.

The chain uses TRBV6-5 and TRBJ1-2; D is possibly TRBD1 (6 bases). Deletions cut 5 bases from V and 7 bases from J, with 14 bases between. The CDR3 spans 13 residues. Germline loops: CDR1 MNHEY, CDR2 SVGAGI. In DNA, the CDR3 is TGTGCCAGCAGTAACGGGGTGGGGGCTGGCTACACCTTC. Translated, it gives CASSNGVGAGYTF.

The chain combines TRBV6-2 or TRBV6-3 with TRBJ2-1; no clear D gene. CDR1 and CDR2 (germline): MNHEY, SVGEGT. Between the trimmed V and J ends, which lost 0 bases and 4 bases, there was a span of 13 bases. This CDR3 is built from 16 residues. The CDR3 coding sequence is TGTGCCAGCAGTTACTCGTTTTTCGACACATACAATGAGCAGTTCTTC. Translation gives CASSYSFFDTYNEQFF.